These T cell receptor beta chains were read from a single sample in a study of regulatory T cells in long-lasting Graves disease. A single record per CDR3 protein comes from TCRdb applying MiXCR to the multiplex PCR reads. The data hold fewer than 550,000 distinct CDR3 sequences, with roughly 15% observed a single time. These data were also reused for a study on T cells in Graves' hyperthyroidism and ophthalmopathy.

The sample was peripheral blood mononuclear cells (PBMCs), taken at new diagnosis, from a patient treated with antithyroid drugs. These TCRs come from a woman younger than 30 with Graves disease. Each CDR3 is given without its conserved first and last residue. The order of the fields is V gene, CDR3 protein.

v_call: TRBV3-1; cdr3_aa: ASSQVPGTAINYGYT
v_call: TRBV11-3; cdr3_aa: ASSQDQASPTDTQY
v_call: TRBV18; cdr3_aa: ASSPFSSGRLSYEQY
v_call: TRBV2; cdr3_aa: ASSLGTGFNEKLF
v_call: TRBV24-1; cdr3_aa: ATSNLGFGELF
v_call: TRBV19; cdr3_aa: ASSKGPGNEQF
v_call: TRBV5-1; cdr3_aa: ASRRQGGLGDTEAF
v_call: TRBV6-2/TRBV6-3; cdr3_aa: ASSYPTRPGTPGLAGFEQF
v_call: TRBV10-3; cdr3_aa: AISALAGANEQY
v_call: TRBV20-1; cdr3_aa: SARGPTGVDTQY
v_call: TRBV20-1; cdr3_aa: SASRREQGNQPQH
v_call: TRBV2; cdr3_aa: ASLGLVVNEQF
v_call: TRBV6-2/TRBV6-3; cdr3_aa: ASSYFGGKTEAF
v_call: TRBV29-1; cdr3_aa: SLRDSGGRGYT
v_call: TRBV6-1; cdr3_aa: ASSEASRKVDYEQY
v_call: TRBV7-2; cdr3_aa: ASSRTSGRRVETQY
v_call: TRBV2; cdr3_aa: ASSEEGSGANVLT
v_call: TRBV18; cdr3_aa: ASSRLLAAEFDEQF
v_call: TRBV7-8; cdr3_aa: ASSPPGGGVGNTEAF
v_call: TRBV7-2; cdr3_aa: ASSLYGLSGYNEQF
v_call: TRBV6-1; cdr3_aa: ASTGVMNTGELF
v_call: TRBV6-1; cdr3_aa: ASSINWDLEQY
v_call: TRBV29-1; cdr3_aa: SVEEGGTEAF
v_call: TRBV7-8; cdr3_aa: ASSIRLVNEQF
v_call: TRBV5-1; cdr3_aa: ASSGTSGIYEQY
v_call: TRBV7-2; cdr3_aa: ASSLGGALAGVDEQF
v_call: TRBV28; cdr3_aa: ASSLWGDANTEAF
v_call: TRBV7-9; cdr3_aa: ASSLVSSRNTEAF
v_call: TRBV25-1; cdr3_aa: ASRTTGTGYEQY
v_call: TRBV18; cdr3_aa: ASSPIGQASYEQY
v_call: TRBV28; cdr3_aa: ASIEQGASYEQY
v_call: TRBV6-1; cdr3_aa: ASSEWLGQGYEQY
v_call: TRBV3-1; cdr3_aa: ASSRRGTRSNEQF
v_call: TRBV11-1; cdr3_aa: ASSLRLGEEQY
v_call: TRBV5-1; cdr3_aa: ASSSVVYNEQF
v_call: TRBV11-2; cdr3_aa: ASSFGDFLAKNIQY
v_call: TRBV7-2; cdr3_aa: ASSAELGQAYEQY
v_call: TRBV7-9; cdr3_aa: ASSLEGATEQF
v_call: TRBV7-2; cdr3_aa: ASSTPQDRDQY
v_call: TRBV20-1; cdr3_aa: SAVRVANEQY
v_call: TRBV2; cdr3_aa: ASKRLANPGGAQY
v_call: TRBV27; cdr3_aa: ASSLPPFYEQY
v_call: TRBV5-1; cdr3_aa: ASTHEPPVTMSSYEQY
v_call: TRBV19; cdr3_aa: ASSIDRGIQY
v_call: TRBV6-4; cdr3_aa: ASSVIGGRNRNEQF
v_call: TRBV20-1; cdr3_aa: SARGTGTSSYEQY
v_call: TRBV20-1; cdr3_aa: SSRRETQY
v_call: TRBV28; cdr3_aa: ASSSGDLGLAQH
v_call: TRBV6-9; cdr3_aa: ASSWFSYNEQF
v_call: TRBV7-9; cdr3_aa: ASSLSSGRADTQY
v_call: TRBV6-2/TRBV6-3; cdr3_aa: ASSYARDSYEQY
v_call: TRBV20-1; cdr3_aa: SARDQGPAGYHNYGYT
v_call: TRBV7-2; cdr3_aa: ASRSWGGTRGIQY
v_call: TRBV10-3; cdr3_aa: AISGTSGRAGTDTQY
v_call: TRBV6-1; cdr3_aa: ASKTDRARQAF